Listed below are T cell receptor beta chains from one sample, sequenced in a study of blood T cells in healthy people across ages. MiXCR, applied by TCRdb to the 5' RACE reads, yields one record per CDR3 protein. The sample has about a million distinct CDR3 sequences, 45% to 60% seen once. The material sequenced was blood. These TCRs come from a woman aged 60-75 years in good health. Each CDR3 is given with its conserved first and last residue. D genes are given only for firm matches. Clone size appears in some rows only: once, few, many, or a class for an expanded clone.

V gene	D gene	J gene	clone size	CDR3 protein	CDR3 DNA
TRBV28	.	TRBJ1-4	.	CASSLMKGSNEKLFF	TGTGCCAGCAGTTTAATGAAGGGAAGTAATGAAAAACTGTTTTTT
TRBV6-6	.	TRBJ1-5	.	CASSYEGVSVPQHF	TGTGCCAGCAGTTACGAGGGGGTTAGCGTACCCCAGCATTTT
TRBV20-1	.	TRBJ1-5	.	CSALGLRGQPQHF	TGCAGTGCCTTGGGACTTCGGGGCCAGCCCCAGCATTTT
TRBV20-1	TRBD1	TRBJ1-5	.	CSASKDRAYNQPQHF	TGCAGTGCTAGCAAGGACAGGGCTTACAATCAGCCCCAGCATTTT
TRBV19	.	TRBJ1-5	.	CASSPRTDVGQPQHF	TGTGCCAGTAGTCCACGGACCGATGTCGGGCAGCCCCAGCATTTT
TRBV4-2	.	TRBJ1-6	.	CASSQTRTGGSPLHF	TGTGCCAGCAGCCAAACTAGGACGGGAGGATCACCCCTCCACTTT
TRBV24-1	.	TRBJ2-3	.	CATSEPGRTDTQYF	TGTGCCACCAGTGAACCCGGAAGGACAGATACGCAGTATTTT
TRBV14	.	TRBJ2-5	.	CASSERGVAQYF	TGTGCCAGCAGCGAAAGAGGGGTGGCCCAGTACTTC
TRBV28	.	TRBJ2-1	once	CASSSRNDGSASDSGGYNEQFF	TGTGCCAGCAGTTCTAGAAATGACGGATCGGCTAGCGACTCTGGTGGATACAATGAGCAGTTCTTC
TRBV5-6	TRBD2	TRBJ2-5	.	CASSESLAGGGETQYF	TGTGCCAGCAGCGAATCACTAGCGGGAGGGGGGGAGACCCAGTACTTC
TRBV11-2	TRBD1	TRBJ2-5	few	CASRASDRGLVRETQYF	TGTGCCAGCAGGGCCTCGGACAGGGGACTTGTTCGGGAGACCCAGTACTTC
TRBV5-1	.	TRBJ2-7	.	CASSLPTGAYEQYF	TGCGCCAGCAGCCTACCTACGGGGGCCTACGAGCAGTACTTC
TRBV20-1	TRBD2	TRBJ2-7	.	CSAWGGGLWEDYEQYF	TGCAGTGCTTGGGGGGGGGGTCTCTGGGAGGACTACGAGCAGTACTTC
TRBV7-2	TRBD2	TRBJ2-4	many	CASSFGTSPQNIQYF	TGTGCCAGCAGCTTTGGGACTAGTCCCCAAAACATTCAGTACTTC
TRBV20-1	.	TRBJ1-5	few	CSAWGAGQPQHF	TGCAGCGCGTGGGGGGCGGGTCAGCCCCAGCATTTT
TRBV10-3	TRBD2	TRBJ2-3	few	CAIKTSGRAFTDTQYF	TGTGCCATCAAGACTAGCGGGAGGGCGTTTACAGATACGCAGTATTTT